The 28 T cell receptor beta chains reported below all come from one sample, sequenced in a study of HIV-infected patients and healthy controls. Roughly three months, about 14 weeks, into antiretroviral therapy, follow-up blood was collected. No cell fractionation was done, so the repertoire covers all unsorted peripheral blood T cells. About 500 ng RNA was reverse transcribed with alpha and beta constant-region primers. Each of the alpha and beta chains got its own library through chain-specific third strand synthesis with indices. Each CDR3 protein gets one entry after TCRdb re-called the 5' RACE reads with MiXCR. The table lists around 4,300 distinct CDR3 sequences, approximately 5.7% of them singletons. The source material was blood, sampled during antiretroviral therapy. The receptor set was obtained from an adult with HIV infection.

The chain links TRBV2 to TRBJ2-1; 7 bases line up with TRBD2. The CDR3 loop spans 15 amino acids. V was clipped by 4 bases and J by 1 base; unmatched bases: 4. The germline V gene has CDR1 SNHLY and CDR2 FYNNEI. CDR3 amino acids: CASSVAGGSYNEQFF. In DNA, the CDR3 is TGTGCCAGCAGTGTTGCCGGGGGGTCCTACAATGAGCAGTTCTTC.

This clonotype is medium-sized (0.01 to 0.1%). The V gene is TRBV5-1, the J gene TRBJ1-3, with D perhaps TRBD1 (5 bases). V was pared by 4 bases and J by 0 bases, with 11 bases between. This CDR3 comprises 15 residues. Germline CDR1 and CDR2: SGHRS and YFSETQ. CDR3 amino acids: CASSTTGASGNTIYF. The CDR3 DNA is TGCGCCAGCAGCACCACAGGAGCCTCTGGAAACACCATATATTTT.

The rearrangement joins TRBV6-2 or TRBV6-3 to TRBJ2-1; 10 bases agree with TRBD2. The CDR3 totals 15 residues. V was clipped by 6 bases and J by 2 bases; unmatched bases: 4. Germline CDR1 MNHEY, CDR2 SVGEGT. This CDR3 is CASSRLAGTYNEQFF. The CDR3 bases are TGTGCCAGCAGCCGACTAGCGGGTACCTACAATGAGCAGTTCTTC.

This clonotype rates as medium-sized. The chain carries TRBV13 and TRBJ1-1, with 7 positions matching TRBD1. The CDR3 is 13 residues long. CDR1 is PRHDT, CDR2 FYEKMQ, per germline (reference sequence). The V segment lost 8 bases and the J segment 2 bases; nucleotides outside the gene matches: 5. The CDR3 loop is CASGGDSNTEAFF. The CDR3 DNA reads TGTGCCAGCGGCGGGGACAGTAACACTGAAGCTTTCTTT.

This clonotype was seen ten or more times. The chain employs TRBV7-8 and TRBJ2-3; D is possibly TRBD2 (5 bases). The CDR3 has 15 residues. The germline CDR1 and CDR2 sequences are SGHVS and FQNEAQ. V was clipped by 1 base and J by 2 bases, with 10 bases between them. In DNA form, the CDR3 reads TGTGCCAGCAGCTTAGTCCAGCGGCCCACAGATACGCAGTATTTT. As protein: CASSLVQRPTDTQYF.

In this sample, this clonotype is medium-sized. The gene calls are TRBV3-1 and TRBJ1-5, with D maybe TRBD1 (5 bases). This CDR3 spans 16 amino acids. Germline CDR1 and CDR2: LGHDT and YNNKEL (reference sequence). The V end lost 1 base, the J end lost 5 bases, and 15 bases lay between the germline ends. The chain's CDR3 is CASSQGAAGADQPQHF. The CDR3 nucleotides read TGTGCCAGCAGCCAAGGGGCCGCTGGGGCCGATCAGCCCCAGCATTTT.

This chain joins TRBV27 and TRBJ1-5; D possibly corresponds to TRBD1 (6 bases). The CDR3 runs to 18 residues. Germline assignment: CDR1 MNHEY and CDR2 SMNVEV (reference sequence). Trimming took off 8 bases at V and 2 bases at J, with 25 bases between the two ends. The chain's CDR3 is CASRRMGGGGHGNQPQHF. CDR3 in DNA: TGTGCCAGCCGACGCATGGGGGGCGGAGGACATGGCAATCAGCCCCAGCATTTT.

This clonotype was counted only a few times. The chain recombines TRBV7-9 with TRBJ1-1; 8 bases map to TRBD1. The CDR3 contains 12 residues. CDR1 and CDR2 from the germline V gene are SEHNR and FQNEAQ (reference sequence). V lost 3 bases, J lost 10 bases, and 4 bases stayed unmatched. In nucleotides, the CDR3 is TGTGCCAGCAGCTTGACAGGGGAGGTAGCTTTCTTT. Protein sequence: CASSLTGEVAFF.

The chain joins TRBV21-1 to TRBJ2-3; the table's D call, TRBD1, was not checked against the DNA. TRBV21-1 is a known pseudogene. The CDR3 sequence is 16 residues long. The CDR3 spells CASSTPPVAYTDTQYF. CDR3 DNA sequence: TGTGCCAGCAGCACGCCCCCGGTAGCGTATACAGATACGCAGTATTTT.

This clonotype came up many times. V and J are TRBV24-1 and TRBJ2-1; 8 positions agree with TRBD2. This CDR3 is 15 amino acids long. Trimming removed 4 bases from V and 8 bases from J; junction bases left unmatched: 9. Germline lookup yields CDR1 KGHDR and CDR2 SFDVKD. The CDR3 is CATSDTGGGRDEQFF. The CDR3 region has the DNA TGTGCCACCAGTGACACGGGGGGGGGTAGGGATGAGCAGTTCTTC.

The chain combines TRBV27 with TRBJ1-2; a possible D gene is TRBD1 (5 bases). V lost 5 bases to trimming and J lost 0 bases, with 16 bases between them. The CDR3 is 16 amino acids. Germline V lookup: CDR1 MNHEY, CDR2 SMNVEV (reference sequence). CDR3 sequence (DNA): TGTGCCAGCAGTCCCTCTTTGGCAGGGACTAACTATGGCTACACCTTC. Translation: CASSPSLAGTNYGYTF.

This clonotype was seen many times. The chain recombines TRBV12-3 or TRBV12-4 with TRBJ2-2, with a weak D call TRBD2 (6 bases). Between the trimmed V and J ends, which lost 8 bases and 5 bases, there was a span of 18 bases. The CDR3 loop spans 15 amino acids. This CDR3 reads CASSQTGVGTGELFF. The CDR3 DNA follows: TGTGCCAGCTCGCAAACGGGAGTAGGGACCGGGGAGCTGTTTTTT.

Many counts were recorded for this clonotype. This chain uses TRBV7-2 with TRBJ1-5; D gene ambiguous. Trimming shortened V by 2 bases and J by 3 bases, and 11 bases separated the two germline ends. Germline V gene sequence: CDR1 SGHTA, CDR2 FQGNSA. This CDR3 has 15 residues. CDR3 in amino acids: CASSLQKGSNQPQHF. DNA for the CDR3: TGTGCCAGCAGCTTACAAAAGGGTTCCAATCAGCCCCAGCATTTT.

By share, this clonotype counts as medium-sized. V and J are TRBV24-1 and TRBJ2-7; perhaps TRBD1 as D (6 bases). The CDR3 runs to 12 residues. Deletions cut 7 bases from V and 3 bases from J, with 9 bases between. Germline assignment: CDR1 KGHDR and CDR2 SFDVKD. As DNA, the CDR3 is TGTGCCACCAGCCCAGGGGACTACGAGCAGTACTTC. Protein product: CATSPGDYEQYF.

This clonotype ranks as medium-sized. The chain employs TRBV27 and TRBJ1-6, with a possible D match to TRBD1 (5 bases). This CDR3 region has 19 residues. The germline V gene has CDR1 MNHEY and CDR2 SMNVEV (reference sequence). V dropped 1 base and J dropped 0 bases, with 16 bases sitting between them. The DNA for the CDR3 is TGTGCCAGCAGTTTATTGGCCCCAGGGATTAGCTCCTATAATTCACCCCTCCACTTT. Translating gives CASSLLAPGISSYNSPLHF.

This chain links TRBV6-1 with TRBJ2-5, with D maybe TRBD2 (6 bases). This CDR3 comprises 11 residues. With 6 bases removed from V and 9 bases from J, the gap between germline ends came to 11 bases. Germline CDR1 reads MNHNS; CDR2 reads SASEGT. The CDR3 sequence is CASRGLQAQYF. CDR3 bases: TGTGCCAGCAGGGGACTCCAAGCCCAGTACTTC.

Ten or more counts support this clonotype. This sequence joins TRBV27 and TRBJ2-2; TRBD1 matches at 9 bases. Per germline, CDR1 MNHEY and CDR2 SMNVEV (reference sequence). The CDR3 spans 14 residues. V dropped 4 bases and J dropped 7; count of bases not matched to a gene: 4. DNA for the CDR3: TGTGCCAGCAGTTGGGACAGGGTCCACGGGGAGCTGTTTTTT. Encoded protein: CASSWDRVHGELFF.

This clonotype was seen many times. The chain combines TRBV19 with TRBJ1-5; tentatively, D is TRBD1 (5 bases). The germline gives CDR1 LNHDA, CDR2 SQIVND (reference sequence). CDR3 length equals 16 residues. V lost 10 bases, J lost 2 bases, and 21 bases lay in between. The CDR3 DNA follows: TGTGCCACCATGGGGGGACCCCTCGGGGGCAATCAGCCCCAGCATTTT. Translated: CATMGGPLGGNQPQHF.

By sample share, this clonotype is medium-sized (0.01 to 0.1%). Here the CDR3 reads CASSLRAVDYGYTF. The CDR3 DNA is TGTGCCAGCAGCCTCAGGGCTGTAGACTATGGCTACACCTTC. This sequence joins TRBV5-8 and TRBJ1-2; tentative D call: TRBD1 (5 bases). CDR1 is SGHTS and CDR2 is YDEGEE in the germline V gene. The CDR3 sequence is 14 residues long. Between the trimmed V and J ends, which lost 4 bases and 3 bases, there was a span of 13 bases.

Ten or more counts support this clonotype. This CDR3 reads CASSLARQGGIDGYTF. The CDR3 DNA follows: TGTGCCAGCAGCTTAGCTAGACAGGGTGGTATCGATGGCTACACCTTC. The J gene is TRBJ1-2, the V gene TRBV7-8, with 7 bases that match TRBD1. This CDR3 spans 16 amino acids. Germline CDR1 reads SGHVS; CDR2 reads FQNEAQ. The J segment lost 6 bases and the V segment lost 0 bases, leaving 10 bases of the junction unmatched. Full variable domain (remainder filled in from reference TRBV7-8 and TRBJ1-2): GAGVSQSPRYKVAKRGQDVALRCDPISGHVSLFWYQQALGQGPEFLTYFQNEAQLDKSGLPSDRFFAERPEGSVSTLKIQRTQQEDSAVYLCASSLARQGGIDGYTFGSGTRLTVV.

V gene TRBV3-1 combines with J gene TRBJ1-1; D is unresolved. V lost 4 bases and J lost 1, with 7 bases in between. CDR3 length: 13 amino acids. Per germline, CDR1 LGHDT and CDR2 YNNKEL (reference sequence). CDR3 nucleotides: TGTGCCAGCAGCCTCACATCGAACACTGAAGCTTTCTTT. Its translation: CASSLTSNTEAFF.

The CDR3 nucleotides read TGTGCCAGCAGCAAGGGGCGGCACTCTGGAAACACCATATATTTT. Translation gives CASSKGRHSGNTIYF. V is TRBV3-1 and J is TRBJ1-3; TRBD1 might be the D (5 bases). CDR3 length: 15 residues. In germline, CDR1 is LGHDT, CDR2 YNNKEL (reference sequence). Trimming stripped 5 bases from V and 0 bases from J, with 11 bases between.

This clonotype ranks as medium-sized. The CDR3 region has the DNA TGTGCCAGCAGTCCCCGGCTACAGGGGATTCAGCCCCAGCATTTT. Translating it yields CASSPRLQGIQPQHF. The rearrangement joins TRBV28 to TRBJ1-5; 7 bases agree with TRBD1. The CDR3 is 15 amino acids. Germline assignment: CDR1 MDHEN and CDR2 SYDVKM. After removal of 5 bases from V and 6 bases from J, the junction contained 10 bases not matched to a gene.

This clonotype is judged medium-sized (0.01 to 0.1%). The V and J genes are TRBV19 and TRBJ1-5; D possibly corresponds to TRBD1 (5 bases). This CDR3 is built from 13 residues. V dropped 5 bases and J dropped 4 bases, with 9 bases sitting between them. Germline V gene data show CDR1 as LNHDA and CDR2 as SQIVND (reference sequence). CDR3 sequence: CASSWRGNQPQHF. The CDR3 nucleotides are TGTGCCAGTAGTTGGCGGGGGAATCAGCCCCAGCATTTT. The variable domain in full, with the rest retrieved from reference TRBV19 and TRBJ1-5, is DGGITQSPKYLFRKEGQNVTLSCEQNLNHDAMYWYRQDPGQGLRLIYYSQIVNDFQKGDIAEGYSVSREKKESFPLTVTSAQKNPTAFYLCASSWRGNQPQHFGDGTRLSIL.

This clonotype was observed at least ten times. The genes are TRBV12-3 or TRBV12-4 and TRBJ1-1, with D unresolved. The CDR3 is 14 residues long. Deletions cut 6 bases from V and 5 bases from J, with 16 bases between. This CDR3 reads CASSRRQLWTEAFF. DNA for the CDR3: TGTGCCAGCAGCCGAAGACAACTTTGGACTGAAGCTTTCTTT.

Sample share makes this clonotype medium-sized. The DNA of the CDR3 is TGTGCCAGCAGCGGCCGGGAGATGTACCAAGAGACCCAGTACTTC. The encoded protein is CASSGREMYQETQYF. The rearrangement links TRBV6-5 to TRBJ2-5; TRBD2 might be the D (6 bases). The germline gives CDR1 MNHEY, CDR2 SVGAGI. The CDR3 runs to 15 residues. Trimming left V 6 bases short and J 0 bases short, with 14 bases between.

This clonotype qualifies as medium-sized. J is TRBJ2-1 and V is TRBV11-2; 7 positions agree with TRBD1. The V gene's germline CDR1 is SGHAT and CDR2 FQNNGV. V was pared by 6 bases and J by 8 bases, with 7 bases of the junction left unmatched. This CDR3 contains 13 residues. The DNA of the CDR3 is TGTGCCAGCAGGAGACAGGGTGGGGATGAGCAGTTCTTC. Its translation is CASRRQGGDEQFF.

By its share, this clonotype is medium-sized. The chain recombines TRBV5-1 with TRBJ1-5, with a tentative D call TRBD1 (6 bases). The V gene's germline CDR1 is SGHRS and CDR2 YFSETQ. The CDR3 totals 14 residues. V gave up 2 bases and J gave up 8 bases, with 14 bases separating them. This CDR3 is CASSFDSGVEPQHF. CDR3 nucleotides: TGCGCCAGCAGCTTCGATTCAGGGGTAGAGCCCCAGCATTTT.